This entry features one T cell receptor (beta chain) sequence. No antigen is known for it. The sample comes from a study of cytomegalovirus exposure and HLA in healthy donors. About the study: One earlier analysis, a look at about 179 million T cells, found approximately 120 million unique TCR beta sequences. Study-wide points: In a later analysis, about 17,000 TCR beta sequences were associated with HLA alleles at 0.05 false discovery rate. Among TCR beta chains, those listed as cytomegalovirus-associated numbered over 150.

With 60 Vbeta and 13 Jbeta primers, the PCR was carried out. The protocol was immunoSEQ multiplex PCR, while the TCRdb copy is restricted to in-frame clones and leaves out a portion. The sample carries more than 150,000 clones, more than 75% recorded once. The material sequenced was PBMCs. This TCR derives from a woman between 25 and 40 years old in good health and CMV-seropositive.

The CDR3 sequence: CASSELAGTRDTQYF. The CDR3 bases are TGTGCCAGCAGCGAACTAGCGGGGACTAGGGATACGCAGTATTTT. This rearrangement joins TRBV9 to TRBJ2-3; TRBD2 matches 10 bases. Germline lookup yields CDR1 SGDLS and CDR2 YYNGEE. This CDR3 has 15 amino acids. Losses at the gene ends were 3 bases for V and 6 bases for J; bases not matched to a gene: 7.